This TCR beta chain was identified in a study of T cell responses to AZD1222 COVID-19 vaccine. TCRdb keeps only in-frame clones here, not all; method: immunoSEQ multiplex PCR. The table includes approximately 120,000 clones, roughly 87% detected once. After removal of 2 bases from V and 9 bases from J, the junction contained 4 bases not matched to a gene. There are 13 residues in the CDR3. The V gene is TRBV12-3 or TRBV12-4, the J gene TRBJ2-1, with 7 bases fitting TRBD1. This specimen was peripheral blood, taken on day 0 of AZD1222 vaccination. The sequence came from an adult in good health. CDR3 DNA sequence: TGTGCCAGCAGTTTACGGGCAGGGGGTGAGCAGTTCTTC. Amino acids: CASSLRAGGEQFF.